A selection of T cell receptor beta chains follows, all from one sample in a study of T-cell memory formation after mild COVID-19. TCRdb fed the 5' RACE reads into MiXCR, producing one record per CDR3 protein. This sample has 350,000 to 550,000 distinct CDR3 sequences, with roughly 18% found just once. Sequences were obtained from PBMCs or a T cell subset sorted from them (not recorded which). The receptors come from a man aged 18 to 35 who had mild COVID-19 (a few samples of this study predate the infection). Cell type and time point are not known. Each CDR3 is given with its conserved first and last residue. D genes are given only for firm matches. The listing skips clone size in some rows; elsewhere it reads once, few, many or a size class.

cdr3_nt cdr3_aa v_call d_call j_call clone_size
TGTGCCAGCAGCTTGGTAGGGCGCCAGTACACCGGGGAGCTGTTTTTT CASSLVGRQYTGELFF TRBV5-6 - TRBJ2-2 many
TGTGCCAGCAGTTTAGAAGGGGGATCCTCCGGGACTACCCTAATCTATGGCTACACCTTC CASSLEGGSSGTTLIYGYTF TRBV27 - TRBJ1-2 -
TGTGCCAGCACCATTGACAGGGGTCAGCCCCAGCATTTT CASTIDRGQPQHF TRBV5-4 TRBD1 TRBJ1-5 many
TGTGCCAGCAGCTCAAACCGACCCCGGGACAGGGACTCACCCCTCCACTTT CASSSNRPRDRDSPLHF TRBV7-9 TRBD1 TRBJ1-6 -
TGTGCCAGCAGCCCCCCCCGGGGGGGCCAGACCCAGTACTTC CASSPPRGGQTQYF TRBV7-2 TRBD2 TRBJ2-5 few
TGTGCCAGCAGTGACTCCGGGACTAGCGGGGGGGCCATCAATGAGCAGTTCTTC CASSDSGTSGGAINEQFF TRBV6-4 TRBD2 TRBJ2-1 few
TGTGCCAGCAGCCTCATCGGGTCTGGCGGGGGGATCTACAATGAGCAGTTCTTC CASSLIGSGGGIYNEQFF TRBV4-2 TRBD2 TRBJ2-1 few
TGTGCCAGCACCCTTAGGGGAGATACGCAGTATTTT CASTLRGDTQYF TRBV28 - TRBJ2-3 -
TGTGCCAGCCTCGATGCAGGAAGGACCGGCTACACCTTC CASLDAGRTGYTF TRBV6-2/TRBV6-3 - TRBJ1-2 -
TGTGCCAGCAGTGGCCTAGCGGACTCGAACACCGGGGAGCTGTTTTTT CASSGLADSNTGELFF TRBV25-1 TRBD2 TRBJ2-2 many
TGTGCCACCAGGGCGAATCTGGGGGCCGGCTACACCTTC CATRANLGAGYTF TRBV24-1 - TRBJ1-2 -
TGTGCCAGCAGCCCCGGACTTCGCTCCTACGAGCAGTACTTC CASSPGLRSYEQYF TRBV7-6 - TRBJ2-7 -
TGTGCCAGCAGCTTATCGACTAACTATGGCTACACCTTC CASSLSTNYGYTF TRBV7-9 - TRBJ1-2 many
TGTGCCAGCAGCTTCTTGGCCTCCCCAGGGAGCACAGATACGCAGTATTTT CASSFLASPGSTDTQYF TRBV11-1 - TRBJ2-3 few
TGTGCCAGCAGCGAAGACTTGGATGAAAAACTGTTTTTT CASSEDLDEKLFF TRBV7-2 - TRBJ1-4 -
TGTGCCAGCAGCGTGTGGGAGGGGGGGCCTGGAGATACGCAGTATTTT CASSVWEGGPGDTQYF TRBV9 - TRBJ2-3 -
TGTGCCAGCAGCTTAGACCCGGACTACGAGCAGTACTTC CASSLDPDYEQYF TRBV11-2 - TRBJ2-7 few
TGTGCCAGCAGCCAAGAGGGACAGCTACCGTTACACTTC CASSQEGQLPLHF TRBV3-1 TRBD1 TRBJ2-7 -
TGTGCCAGCAGTGATACCGGGGGGGCGGTAGATACGCAGTATTTT CASSDTGGAVDTQYF TRBV6-4 TRBD2 TRBJ2-3 few
TGCGCCAGCAGCTTGGATTCCAGGCACGCGAACACCGGGGAGCTGTTTTTT CASSLDSRHANTGELFF TRBV5-1 - TRBJ2-2 -
TGCAGTGCTAGAGACGACAGACCTAACTATGGCTACACCTTC CSARDDRPNYGYTF TRBV20-1 - TRBJ1-2 -
TGTGCCAGCAGTACGAGGGGAAACACTGAAGCTTTCTTT CASSTRGNTEAFF TRBV6-5 - TRBJ1-1 few
TGTGCCAGCAGCCAGACTAGCGGGGGGCCGGTGTCCGGGGAGCTGTTTTTT CASSQTSGGPVSGELFF TRBV4-2 TRBD2 TRBJ2-2 -
TGTGCCAGCAGCTTCTATGGCAGGGATTGGGTCCACGAGCAGTACTTC CASSFYGRDWVHEQYF TRBV7-2 - TRBJ2-7 -
TGCGCCAGCAGCTTGGTCTCCGACCTTTACGAGCAGTACTTC CASSLVSDLYEQYF TRBV5-1 - TRBJ2-7 few
TGTGCCAGCAGCCCCGTAGTAGGGGTGGATTCACCCCTCCACTTT CASSPVVGVDSPLHF TRBV7-2 - TRBJ1-6 few
TGTGCCAGCAGCCAAGAGGCGGGAAATGAGCAGTTCTTC CASSQEAGNEQFF TRBV4-2 - TRBJ2-1 -
TGTGCCAGCAGTTTCAATCCGCGGAACACTGAAGCTTTCTTT CASSFNPRNTEAFF TRBV12-3/TRBV12-4 - TRBJ1-1 few
TGTGCCTGGGAAGAAGCTTTCTTT CAWEEAFF TRBV30 - TRBJ1-1 -
TGCGCCAGCAGCTTGGAAGCGCGGGGGGACACAGATACGCAGTATTTT CASSLEARGDTDTQYF TRBV5-1 TRBD2 TRBJ2-3 few
TGTGCCAGCAGCCAAGAGACTTCCGGGGGGAGCTATGAGCAGTTCTTC CASSQETSGGSYEQFF TRBV4-2 TRBD2 TRBJ2-1 few
TGCAGTGCTCCGGGACAGGACAATCAGCCCCAGCATTTT CSAPGQDNQPQHF TRBV20-1 TRBD1 TRBJ1-5 -
TGCGCCTTATCACTTTGGACAGGGGCTCGGCCCCAGCATTTT CALSLWTGARPQHF TRBV5-1 TRBD1 TRBJ1-5 -
TGTGCCAGCAGCCTAAGTAGCGGGGGGCCACCCATTCAGTACTTC CASSLSSGGPPIQYF TRBV7-2 TRBD2 TRBJ2-4 many
TGTGCCATCAGTGAGTCTGGGGGAAACAATGAGCAGTTCTTC CAISESGGNNEQFF TRBV10-3 - TRBJ2-1 few
TGTGCCAGCAGCTCCACACGCGGCACTGAAGCTTTCTTT CASSSTRGTEAFF TRBV13 - TRBJ1-1 -
TGTGCCAGCAGCCAAACAGACTATGGCTACACCTTC CASSQTDYGYTF TRBV3-1 - TRBJ1-2 few
TGTGCCAGCAGCCGCCAGACTCAAGGTGGCTACACCTTC CASSRQTQGGYTF TRBV7-6 - TRBJ1-2 -
TGTGCCATCAGTGGGCAGGGGGCAGCCTACGAGCAGTACTTC CAISGQGAAYEQYF TRBV10-3 TRBD1 TRBJ2-7 -
TGCGCCAGCAGCCAAGATACCCGGGAACCCCAGCATTTT CASSQDTREPQHF TRBV4-3 - TRBJ1-5 many
TGCGCCAGCAGCCCTCAGGGGCTTGGAGCTTTCTTT CASSPQGLGAFF TRBV5-1 - TRBJ1-1 -
TGTGCCAGCAGCTTAGACGTTCTGAAAGGGTTGACCGGGGAGCTGTTTTTT CASSLDVLKGLTGELFF TRBV7-3 - TRBJ2-2 few
TGTGCCAGCAGCTCCGGACTAGCGGGGCGGAACACCGGGGAGCTGTTTTTT CASSSGLAGRNTGELFF TRBV7-9 TRBD2 TRBJ2-2 few
TGTGCCAGCAGCTCGCCTCCGGGACTAGCGGGGGGGCGAGGGGAAAACATTCAGTACTTC CASSSPPGLAGGRGENIQYF TRBV7-2 TRBD2 TRBJ2-4 -
TGCGCCAGCAGCCAAGATCCGAGCCGCCGTCCCCCCTACGAGCAGTACTTC CASSQDPSRRPPYEQYF TRBV4-3 - TRBJ2-7 -
TGTGCCAGCAGCTACGATTGGGTGAACACTGAAGCTTTCTTT CASSYDWVNTEAFF TRBV7-2 - TRBJ1-1 -
TGTGCCTGGAGCGTCAACACCGGGGAGCTGTTTTTT CAWSVNTGELFF TRBV30 - TRBJ2-2 few
TGTGCCAGCAGCTTAGAGCCCGGGGGGGCAGATACGCAGTATTTT CASSLEPGGADTQYF TRBV7-6 TRBD2 TRBJ2-3 -
TGTGCCAGCACCCAGCTCGACGGCAATTCACCCCTCCACTTT CASTQLDGNSPLHF TRBV2 - TRBJ1-6 few
TGTGCCAGCAGCGCGGACGGGACGAGAGAGACCCAGTACTTC CASSADGTRETQYF TRBV7-9 - TRBJ2-5 few
TGCGCCAGCAGCGAGGGACAGGGGGTTGCCGGGGAGCTGTTTTTT CASSEGQGVAGELFF TRBV5-1 TRBD1 TRBJ2-2 -
TGTGCCAGCAGCGTATCACCAGACAGCGACGTAACACCCCTCCACTTT CASSVSPDSDVTPLHF TRBV9 - TRBJ1-6 -
TGCAGTGCTAGAGAAAGACAGGGAGCGGGCGGCTACACCTTC CSARERQGAGGYTF TRBV20-1 TRBD1 TRBJ1-2 -